The T cell receptor (beta chain) under discussion was sequenced for a study of T cell repertoires in cytomegalovirus infection. Study in general: Carrying CMV and the relevant HLA type showed in public TCR beta signatures. Overall study findings and caveats: Of the TCR beta families, the public ones yielded a cumulative frequency that identified carriers of CMV plus the relevant HLA. HLA-C-restricted CMV clonotypes gave the most frequent clonotype in two of eight donors.

The V gene lost 4 bases and the J gene lost 3 bases, with 13 bases spanning the gap. CDR1 ENHRY and CDR2 SYGVKD come from the germline V gene. The CDR3 is 14 amino acids. TCRdb re-called the reads with MiXCR, one entry per CDR3 protein. The sample has roughly 230,000 distinct CDR3 sequences, about 23% seen once; the top ten hold roughly 20%. As for this clonotype: Its antigen is unknown.

This receptor was identified in a human donor in good health (CMV status not recorded). Some clones in this sample may be carry-over from other donors' samples. Specimen: CD8+ T cells from PBMCs. This chain uses TRBV10-3 with TRBJ2-7; D gene ambiguous. The CDR3 DNA is TGTGCCATCAGTGGGGGAACTCAGAGCTACGAGCAGTACTTC. Its protein is CAISGGTQSYEQYF.